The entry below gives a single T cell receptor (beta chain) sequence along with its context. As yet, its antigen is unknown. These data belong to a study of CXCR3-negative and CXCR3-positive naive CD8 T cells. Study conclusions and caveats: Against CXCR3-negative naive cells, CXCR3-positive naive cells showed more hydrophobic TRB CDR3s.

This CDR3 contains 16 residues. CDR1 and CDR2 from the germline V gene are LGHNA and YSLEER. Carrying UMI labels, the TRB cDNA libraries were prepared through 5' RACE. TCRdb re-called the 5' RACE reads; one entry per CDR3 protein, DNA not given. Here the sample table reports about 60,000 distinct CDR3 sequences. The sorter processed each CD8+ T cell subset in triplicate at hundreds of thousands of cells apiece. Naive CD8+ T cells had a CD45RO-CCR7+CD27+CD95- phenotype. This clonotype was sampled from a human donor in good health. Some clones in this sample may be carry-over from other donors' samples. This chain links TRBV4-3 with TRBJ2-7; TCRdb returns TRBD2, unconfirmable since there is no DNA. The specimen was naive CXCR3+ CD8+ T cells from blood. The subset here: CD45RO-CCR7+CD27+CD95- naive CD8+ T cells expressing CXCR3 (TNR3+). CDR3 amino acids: CASSGIAGGQVYEQYF.